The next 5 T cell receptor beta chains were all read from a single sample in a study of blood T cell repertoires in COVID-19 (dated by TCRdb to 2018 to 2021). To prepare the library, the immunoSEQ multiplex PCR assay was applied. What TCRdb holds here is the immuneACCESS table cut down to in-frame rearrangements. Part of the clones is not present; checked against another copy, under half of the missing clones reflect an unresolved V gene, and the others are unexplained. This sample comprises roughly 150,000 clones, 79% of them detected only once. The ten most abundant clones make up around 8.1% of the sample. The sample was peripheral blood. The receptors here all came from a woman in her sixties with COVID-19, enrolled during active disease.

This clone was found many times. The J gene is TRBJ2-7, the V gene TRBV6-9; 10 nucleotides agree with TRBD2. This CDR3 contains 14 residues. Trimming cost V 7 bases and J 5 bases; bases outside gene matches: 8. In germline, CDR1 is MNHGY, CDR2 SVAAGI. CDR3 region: CASTPSGSVNEQYF. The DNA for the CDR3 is TGTGCCAGCACTCCTAGCGGGAGTGTAAACGAGCAGTACTTC.

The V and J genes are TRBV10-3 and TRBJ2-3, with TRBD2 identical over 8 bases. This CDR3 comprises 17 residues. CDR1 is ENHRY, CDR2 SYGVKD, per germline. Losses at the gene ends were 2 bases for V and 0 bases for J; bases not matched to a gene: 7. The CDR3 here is CAISERPGGLSTDTQYF. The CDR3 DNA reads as TGTGCCATCAGTGAGCGACCGGGGGGGCTGAGCACAGATACGCAGTATTTT.

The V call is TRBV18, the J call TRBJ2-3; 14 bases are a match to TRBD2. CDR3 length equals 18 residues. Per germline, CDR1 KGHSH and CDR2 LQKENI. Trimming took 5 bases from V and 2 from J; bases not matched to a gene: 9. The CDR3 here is CASSSTRTSGRSTDTQYF. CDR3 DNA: TGTGCCAGCTCATCCACCCGGACTAGCGGGAGGTCCACAGATACGCAGTATTTT.

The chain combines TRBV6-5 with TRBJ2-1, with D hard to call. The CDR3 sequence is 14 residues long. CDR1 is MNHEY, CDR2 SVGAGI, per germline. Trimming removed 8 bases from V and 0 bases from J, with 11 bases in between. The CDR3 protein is CASPRLSSYNEQFF. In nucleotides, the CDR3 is TGTGCCAGCCCCAGGTTGAGCTCCTACAATGAGCAGTTCTTC.

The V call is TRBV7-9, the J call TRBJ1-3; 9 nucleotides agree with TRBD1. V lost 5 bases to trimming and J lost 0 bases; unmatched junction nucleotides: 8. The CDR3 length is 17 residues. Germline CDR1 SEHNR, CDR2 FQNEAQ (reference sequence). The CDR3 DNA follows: TGTGCCAGCAGCCCTACAGGGGGCCCAACCTCTGGAAACACCATATATTTT. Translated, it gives CASSPTGGPTSGNTIYF.